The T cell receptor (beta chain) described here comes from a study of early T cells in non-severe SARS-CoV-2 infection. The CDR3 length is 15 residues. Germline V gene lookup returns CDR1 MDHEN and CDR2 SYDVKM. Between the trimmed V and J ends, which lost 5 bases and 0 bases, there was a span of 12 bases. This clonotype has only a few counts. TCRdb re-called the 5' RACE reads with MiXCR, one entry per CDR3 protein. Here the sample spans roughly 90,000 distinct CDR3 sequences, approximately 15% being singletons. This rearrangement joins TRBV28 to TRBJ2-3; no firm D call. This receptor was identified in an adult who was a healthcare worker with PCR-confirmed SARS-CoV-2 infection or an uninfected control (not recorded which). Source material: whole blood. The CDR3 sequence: CASSPRGLSTDTQYF. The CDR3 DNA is TGTGCCAGCAGTCCCCGAGGTCTTAGCACAGATACGCAGTATTTT.